This T cell receptor beta chain was recorded in a study of identical twins (dated by TCRdb to about 2016). Background on the whole study: The study deep-sequenced TCR alpha and beta repertoires from monozygotic twins, unrelated adults of various ages and cord blood to test whether fetal clonotypes persist. Replicate twin experiments were performed at different times using different library preparation protocols to rule out contamination. General conclusions and limits of the study: Excess twin sharing in beta out-of-frame sequences was weaker because fewer shared sequences lowered the signal-to-noise ratio. Out-of-frame TCR alpha sequences shared between twins showed an excess of low generation-probability sequences compared with coincidental sharing between unrelated individuals. In monozygotic twins, recombination models systematically underestimated out-of-frame TCR alpha sharing, but the models matched the sharing seen between unrelated individuals. Zero-insertion analyses could be partly confounded by invariant T cells such as MAIT and iNKT, though diverse VJ usage argued against such confounding for most clonotypes. Abundant cord blood beta clonotypes carried fewer insertions; young adult naive repertoires showed a weaker similar trend, while memory repertoires showed none. Conclusions relied on cross-sectional statistical analysis, since the same donors could not be followed over many years.

The library was produced with 5' RACE. The listed sequencing device is Illumina HiSeq 2000. A universal primer binding site was added through template switching, and the final cDNA carried a unique molecular identifier so that TCR cDNA molecules could be counted accurately. First-strand cDNA for TCR alpha and beta chains was synthesized from specific primers in the conserved constant-segment region. To control for contamination, every cDNA library carried two barcodes: a SMART-Mk sample barcode plus Illumina barcodes. Two successive PCR steps introduced TruSeq adapter sequences along with Illumina sample barcodes. The Illumina HiSeq platform was used with custom primers to sequence TCR alpha and beta cDNA libraries. The authors' analysis ran thus. MiGEC processed the raw reads to extract unique molecular identifiers, while MiXCR was used to determine the CDR3 positions. For each individual, recombination models were inferred using an EM algorithm with the repgenHMM and IGoR tools. Shared clonotype analysis was performed with the tcR package in R, normalizing sharing by the product of cloneset sizes. To study raw recombination free of thymic and clonal selection effects, out-of-frame nonproductive sequences were analyzed. The raw public data were reprocessed by TCRdb itself: fastp quality trimming at Q25, MiXCR clonotype calling, in-frame beta chains only. Rows are combined by CDR3 protein, so each entry shows the most common genes and DNA. TCRdb, rather than the study authors, made the V and J calls. The sample table lists 1.5 million to 2 million distinct CDR3 sequences, about 32% of them with a count of one. The biggest ten clones account for about 0.27% of the sample.

As concerns this clonotype: The antigen it binds to is not known. Base qualities were left out, and no much larger clone turns up one base away.

V is cut by 2 bases and J by 2 bases, and the space between the germline ends is 9 bases. Sequences MRHNA (CDR1) and SNTAGT (CDR2) are obtained from the germline V gene. There are 14 amino acids in the CDR3, from cysteine to phenylalanine inclusive. The entry retains the CDR3 DNA only, 42 bases that are in frame from base 1. Only healthy Caucasian donors were included. The receptor was derived from a newborn girl in good health. The V and J genes are TRBV6-4 and TRBJ2-5, with the D gene not confidently named. Input material: cord blood. The CDR3: CASSDARRQETQYF. Read as DNA, the sequence is TGTGCCAGCAGTGACGCGAGAAGGCAAGAGACCCAGTACTTC.